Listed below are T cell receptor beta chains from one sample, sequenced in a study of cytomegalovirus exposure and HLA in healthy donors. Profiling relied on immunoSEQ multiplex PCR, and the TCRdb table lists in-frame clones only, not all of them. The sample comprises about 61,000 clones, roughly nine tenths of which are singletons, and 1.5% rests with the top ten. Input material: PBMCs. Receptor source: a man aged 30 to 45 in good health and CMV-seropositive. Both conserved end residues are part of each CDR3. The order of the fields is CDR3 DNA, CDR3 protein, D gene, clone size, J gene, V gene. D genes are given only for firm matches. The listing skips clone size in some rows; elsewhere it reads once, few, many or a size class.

CDR3 DNA: TGCGCCAGCAGCCAAGGTTGGGCCCGGGGGGACTACAATGAGCAGTTCTTC
CDR3 protein: CASSQGWARGDYNEQFF
D gene: TRBD2
clone size: -
J gene: TRBJ2-1
V gene: TRBV4-1

CDR3 DNA: TGCGCCAGCAGCCAAAATTCCGGGACAGGGAGAAGGGGTGAGCAGTTCTTC
CDR3 protein: CASSQNSGTGRRGEQFF
D gene: TRBD1
clone size: -
J gene: TRBJ2-1
V gene: TRBV4-1

CDR3 DNA: TGTGCCAGCAGTCGGAACAGGGATTGGAATGAGCAGTTCTTC
CDR3 protein: CASSRNRDWNEQFF
D gene: -
clone size: -
J gene: TRBJ2-1
V gene: TRBV2

CDR3 DNA: TGTGCCAGCAGCCTTTCCACAGGGGCCTACCAAGAGACCCAGTACTTC
CDR3 protein: CASSLSTGAYQETQYF
D gene: TRBD1
clone size: -
J gene: TRBJ2-5
V gene: TRBV11-3

CDR3 DNA: TGTGCCACTGGGACTAGCGGGAGGGAAGATACGCAGTATTTT
CDR3 protein: CATGTSGREDTQYF
D gene: TRBD2
clone size: -
J gene: TRBJ2-3
V gene: TRBV10-3

CDR3 DNA: TGTGCCAGCAGTCCACAGGCCACCTACAATGAGCAGTTCTTC
CDR3 protein: CASSPQATYNEQFF
D gene: -
clone size: -
J gene: TRBJ2-1
V gene: TRBV6-1

CDR3 DNA: TGTGCCTGGAGCAGGGAATCTGGAAACACCATATATTTT
CDR3 protein: CAWSRESGNTIYF
D gene: -
clone size: -
J gene: TRBJ1-3
V gene: TRBV30

CDR3 DNA: TGTGCCTGGAGTGTTAGCGGGGGGGAGACCCAGTACTTC
CDR3 protein: CAWSVSGGETQYF
D gene: TRBD2
clone size: -
J gene: TRBJ2-5
V gene: TRBV30

CDR3 DNA: TGCGCCAGCAGCAAAAACAGGGGGCCAGGAGGAGAGCAGTACTTC
CDR3 protein: CASSKNRGPGGEQYF
D gene: TRBD1
clone size: -
J gene: TRBJ2-5
V gene: TRBV5-1

CDR3 DNA: TGCGCCAGCAGCAGGGAGAGCAGAAACACTGAAGCTTCCTTT
CDR3 protein: CASSRESRNTEASF
D gene: -
clone size: once
J gene: TRBJ1-1
V gene: TRBV5-1

CDR3 DNA: TGTGCCAGCTCACCAAGACAGAGGAACACTGAAGCTTTCTTT
CDR3 protein: CASSPRQRNTEAFF
D gene: -
clone size: -
J gene: TRBJ1-1
V gene: TRBV18

CDR3 DNA: TGCGCCAGCAGCTTGTCCTTTTCCTACGAGCAGTACTTC
CDR3 protein: CASSLSFSYEQYF
D gene: -
clone size: -
J gene: TRBJ2-7
V gene: TRBV5-1

CDR3 DNA: TGCGCCAGCACCTGGGGGGGGACTAGCGGTAACAATGAGCAGTTCTTC
CDR3 protein: CASTWGGTSGNNEQFF
D gene: TRBD2
clone size: -
J gene: TRBJ2-1
V gene: TRBV5-1

CDR3 DNA: TGTGCCAGCAGCTTATCGGTATTAGAGCAGTACTTC
CDR3 protein: CASSLSVLEQYF
D gene: -
clone size: -
J gene: TRBJ2-7
V gene: TRBV7-9

CDR3 DNA: TGTGCCAGCAGGCCACAGGGGGCCTCCTACGAGCAGTACTTC
CDR3 protein: CASRPQGASYEQYF
D gene: TRBD1
clone size: -
J gene: TRBJ2-7
V gene: TRBV27

CDR3 DNA: TGTGCCAGCAGCGTTGGGACAGGTAATGAAAAACTGTTTTTT
CDR3 protein: CASSVGTGNEKLFF
D gene: TRBD1
clone size: -
J gene: TRBJ1-4
V gene: TRBV9

CDR3 DNA: TGTGCCAGCAGTTACTCCAGACAGGGCGAAGCTTTCTTT
CDR3 protein: CASSYSRQGEAFF
D gene: TRBD1
clone size: -
J gene: TRBJ1-1
V gene: TRBV6-5

CDR3 DNA: TGCGCCAGCAGCTTGGCTATCTCTGGGGCCAACGTCCTGACTTTC
CDR3 protein: CASSLAISGANVLTF
D gene: -
clone size: -
J gene: TRBJ2-6
V gene: TRBV5-1

CDR3 DNA: TGTGCCAGCAGCTTAGATCCCGGGATAGACTATGGCTACACCTTC
CDR3 protein: CASSLDPGIDYGYTF
D gene: -
clone size: -
J gene: TRBJ1-2
V gene: TRBV11-2

CDR3 DNA: TGTGCCAGTAGTATATATAACACTGAAGCTTTCTTT
CDR3 protein: CASSIYNTEAFF
D gene: -
clone size: -
J gene: TRBJ1-1
V gene: TRBV19

CDR3 DNA: TGCAGCGGGGAAGGAGGGCCCGGCTCCTACAATGAGCAGTTCTTC
CDR3 protein: CSGEGGPGSYNEQFF
D gene: -
clone size: -
J gene: TRBJ2-1
V gene: TRBV29-1

CDR3 DNA: TGTGCCAGCATTCCAGCGGGAGGACCATCCTACGAGCAGTACTTC
CDR3 protein: CASIPAGGPSYEQYF
D gene: TRBD2
clone size: -
J gene: TRBJ2-7
V gene: TRBV6-1

CDR3 DNA: TGCGCCAGCAGCTTTGGGACAGGGGCTTCCGGCGGGGAGCTGTTTTTT
CDR3 protein: CASSFGTGASGGELFF
D gene: TRBD1
clone size: -
J gene: TRBJ2-2
V gene: TRBV5-1

CDR3 DNA: TGTGCCAGCAGTATGACAGTGGGTCAGCCCCAGCATTTT
CDR3 protein: CASSMTVGQPQHF
D gene: -
clone size: -
J gene: TRBJ1-5
V gene: TRBV28

CDR3 DNA: TGTGCCTGGAGTGGAGAAAACCGTCAGCCCCAGCATTTT
CDR3 protein: CAWSGENRQPQHF
D gene: -
clone size: few
J gene: TRBJ1-5
V gene: TRBV30

CDR3 DNA: TGTGCCAGCAGCCAATCCCCAGATACGCAGTATTTT
CDR3 protein: CASSQSPDTQYF
D gene: -
clone size: -
J gene: TRBJ2-3
V gene: TRBV7-2

CDR3 DNA: TGTGCCAGCAGCGTGGGGGACAGGGGGCTCTACGAGCAGTACTTC
CDR3 protein: CASSVGDRGLYEQYF
D gene: TRBD1
clone size: -
J gene: TRBJ2-7
V gene: TRBV9

CDR3 DNA: TGTGCCAGCAGCTTGGGCGGGGACCCCCAGTACTTC
CDR3 protein: CASSLGGDPQYF
D gene: -
clone size: -
J gene: TRBJ2-5
V gene: TRBV7-2

CDR3 DNA: TGTGCCAGCGGAACGGGGGATGAGCAGTTCTTC
CDR3 protein: CASGTGDEQFF
D gene: -
clone size: few
J gene: TRBJ2-1
V gene: TRBV6-6

CDR3 DNA: TGTGCCAGCAGTGAACTAGCGGACACCGGGGAGCTGTTTTTT
CDR3 protein: CASSELADTGELFF
D gene: TRBD2
clone size: -
J gene: TRBJ2-2
V gene: TRBV6-5

CDR3 DNA: TGTGCCAGCAGCCCCCATAGAGGGACAGGGGACTCTGGGGCCAACGTCCTGACTTTC
CDR3 protein: CASSPHRGTGDSGANVLTF
D gene: TRBD1
clone size: -
J gene: TRBJ2-6
V gene: TRBV7-9

CDR3 DNA: TGTGCCAGCAGCTTGGAGCAGGGCTCCTACGAGCAGTACTTC
CDR3 protein: CASSLEQGSYEQYF
D gene: -
clone size: -
J gene: TRBJ2-7
V gene: TRBV5-4

CDR3 DNA: TGTGCCAGCAGCTTGGATCGGAGCTCCTACGAGCAGTACTTC
CDR3 protein: CASSLDRSSYEQYF
D gene: -
clone size: -
J gene: TRBJ2-7
V gene: TRBV5-6

CDR3 DNA: TGTGCTAGTGGTCGTGGGCTCTTTTACGAGCAGTACTTC
CDR3 protein: CASGRGLFYEQYF
D gene: -
clone size: once
J gene: TRBJ2-7
V gene: TRBV12-5

CDR3 DNA: TGTGCCTGGAATAGGGGTAGCGGGAAAAGGACAGATACGCAGTATTTT
CDR3 protein: CAWNRGSGKRTDTQYF
D gene: TRBD2
clone size: -
J gene: TRBJ2-3
V gene: TRBV30

CDR3 DNA: TGTGCCAGCAGCTTAAATGGCAGGGTGGGTGAGCAGTTCTTC
CDR3 protein: CASSLNGRVGEQFF
D gene: -
clone size: -
J gene: TRBJ2-1
V gene: TRBV7-3

CDR3 DNA: TGTGCCGGATCTAGAGTAGCGGGAGACTCTTACGAGCAGTACTTC
CDR3 protein: CAGSRVAGDSYEQYF
D gene: TRBD2
clone size: -
J gene: TRBJ2-7
V gene: TRBV5-4

CDR3 DNA: TGTGCCAGTAGTCGACAGGGGGCCCTGAGCTCTGGGGCCAACGTCCTGACTTTC
CDR3 protein: CASSRQGALSSGANVLTF
D gene: TRBD1
clone size: -
J gene: TRBJ2-6
V gene: TRBV19

CDR3 DNA: TGTGCCAGCAGTCTGGGACAGGGGGAGAGTATAAATCTGAACACTGAAGCTTTCTTT
CDR3 protein: CASSLGQGESINLNTEAFF
D gene: TRBD1
clone size: -
J gene: TRBJ1-1
V gene: TRBV27

CDR3 DNA: TGTGCCAGCAGCCTACAGGGAATCACTGAAGCTTTCTTT
CDR3 protein: CASSLQGITEAFF
D gene: -
clone size: -
J gene: TRBJ1-1
V gene: TRBV7-9

CDR3 DNA: TGTGCCTGGAGAAGACAGGGTCGTGATGAGCAGTTCTTC
CDR3 protein: CAWRRQGRDEQFF
D gene: TRBD1
clone size: -
J gene: TRBJ2-1
V gene: TRBV30

CDR3 DNA: TGTGCCAGCAGCTTAATTGGGGGGAACTATGGCTACACCTTC
CDR3 protein: CASSLIGGNYGYTF
D gene: -
clone size: -
J gene: TRBJ1-2
V gene: TRBV7-9

CDR3 DNA: TGTGCCAGCATGGGAGGGACAGGTGTCGAAAAACTGTTTTTT
CDR3 protein: CASMGGTGVEKLFF
D gene: TRBD1
clone size: -
J gene: TRBJ1-4
V gene: TRBV6-1

CDR3 DNA: TGTGCCAGCAGTAAACAGCCTATCTCTGGAAACACCATATATTTT
CDR3 protein: CASSKQPISGNTIYF
D gene: -
clone size: -
J gene: TRBJ1-3
V gene: TRBV2

CDR3 DNA: TGTGCCAGCAGTCAACAGGGGCTGAACACTGAAGCTTTCTTT
CDR3 protein: CASSQQGLNTEAFF
D gene: TRBD1
clone size: -
J gene: TRBJ1-1
V gene: TRBV27

CDR3 DNA: TGTGCCAGCAGCCAGCCACAGGGGTCTAATGAAAAACTGTTTTTT
CDR3 protein: CASSQPQGSNEKLFF
D gene: TRBD1
clone size: -
J gene: TRBJ1-4
V gene: TRBV4-2

CDR3 DNA: TGTGCCAGCAGCCGTACAGGAGCCAGACCCTATGGCTACACCTTC
CDR3 protein: CASSRTGARPYGYTF
D gene: -
clone size: once
J gene: TRBJ1-2
V gene: TRBV6-6

CDR3 DNA: TGTGCCAGCAGCTTAGTCCCGGGACTAGCGGGAGGCCAAGAGACCCAGTACTTC
CDR3 protein: CASSLVPGLAGGQETQYF
D gene: TRBD2
clone size: -
J gene: TRBJ2-5
V gene: TRBV11-3

CDR3 DNA: TGTGCCGCAGAGGGCGGGCCCCCCTACAATGAGCAGTTCTTC
CDR3 protein: CAAEGGPPYNEQFF
D gene: -
clone size: -
J gene: TRBJ2-1
V gene: TRBV10-3

CDR3 DNA: TGTGCCAGCACTCTTTCAGGGATGACTAGCGGGAGTCGTAGGGTGTACTTC
CDR3 protein: CASTLSGMTSGSRRVYF
D gene: TRBD2
clone size: -
J gene: TRBJ2-7
V gene: TRBV28

CDR3 DNA: TGTGCCAGCAGTTTTCAGGGGGCGACTAATGAAAAACTGTTTTTT
CDR3 protein: CASSFQGATNEKLFF
D gene: TRBD1
clone size: few
J gene: TRBJ1-4
V gene: TRBV6-6

CDR3 DNA: TGTGCCAGCACCCCCGGACAGGGAACCTACGAGCAGTACTTC
CDR3 protein: CASTPGQGTYEQYF
D gene: TRBD1
clone size: -
J gene: TRBJ2-7
V gene: TRBV27

CDR3 DNA: TGTGCCAGCAGCTTCGGAGGGGACAACACTGAAGCTTTCTTT
CDR3 protein: CASSFGGDNTEAFF
D gene: -
clone size: once
J gene: TRBJ1-1
V gene: TRBV11-2

CDR3 DNA: TGTGCCAGCAGCTTGGGGGGAAGTGGCTCCTACGAGCAGTACTTC
CDR3 protein: CASSLGGSGSYEQYF
D gene: -
clone size: -
J gene: TRBJ2-7
V gene: TRBV11-3

CDR3 DNA: TGTGCCACCAGCAGAGCGGACACCAATCAGCCCCAGCATTTT
CDR3 protein: CATSRADTNQPQHF
D gene: -
clone size: -
J gene: TRBJ1-5
V gene: TRBV15

CDR3 DNA: TGTGCCAGCAGTCCCACTCGTACGCACGAGCAGTACTTC
CDR3 protein: CASSPTRTHEQYF
D gene: -
clone size: once
J gene: TRBJ2-7
V gene: TRBV6-5

CDR3 DNA: TGTGCCAGCAGTTATTCGACAGCGCAAGAGACCCAGTACTTC
CDR3 protein: CASSYSTAQETQYF
D gene: -
clone size: -
J gene: TRBJ2-5
V gene: TRBV6-5

CDR3 DNA: TGTGCCTGGAGAACAACGGGGTCACCCCTCCACTTT
CDR3 protein: CAWRTTGSPLHF
D gene: -
clone size: once
J gene: TRBJ1-6
V gene: TRBV30